Here is one T cell receptor beta chain with its context. This sample is drawn from a study of cytomegalovirus exposure and HLA in healthy donors. Looked up from germline, CDR1 is GTSNPN and CDR2 is SVGIG (reference sequence). V trimming: 4 bases; J trimming: 7 bases; junction bases outside the gene matches: 10. The CDR3 totals 15 residues. PCR amplification relied on 60 Vbeta primers (plus 13 Jbeta primers). Some clones are missing from TCRdb's copy, which holds only in-frame ones; the method was immunoSEQ multiplex PCR. Found here are around 90,000 clones, roughly 80% of them singletons; the top ten hold 10%.

This chain links TRBV30 with TRBJ1-6, with 7 bases fitting TRBD1. This receptor was taken from a human donor in good health. The sample taken for sequencing was PBMCs. For the CDR3, the DNA is TGTGCCTGGACCCTGAGGGGGCCCTCGAATTCACCCCTCCACTTT. This sequence encodes CAWTLRGPSNSPLHF.